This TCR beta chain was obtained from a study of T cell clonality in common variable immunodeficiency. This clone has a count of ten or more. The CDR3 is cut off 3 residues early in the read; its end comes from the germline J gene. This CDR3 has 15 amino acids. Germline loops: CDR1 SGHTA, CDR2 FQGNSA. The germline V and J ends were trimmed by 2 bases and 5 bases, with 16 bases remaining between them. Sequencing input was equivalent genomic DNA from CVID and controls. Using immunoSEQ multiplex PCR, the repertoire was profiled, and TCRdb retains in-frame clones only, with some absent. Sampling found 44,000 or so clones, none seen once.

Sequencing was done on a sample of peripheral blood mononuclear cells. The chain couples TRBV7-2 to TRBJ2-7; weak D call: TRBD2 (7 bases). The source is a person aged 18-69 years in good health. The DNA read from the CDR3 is TGTGCCAGCAGCTTAATACCAGGGAGGGGGAACGAG. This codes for CASSLIPGRGNE. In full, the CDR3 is CASSLIPGRGNEQYF.